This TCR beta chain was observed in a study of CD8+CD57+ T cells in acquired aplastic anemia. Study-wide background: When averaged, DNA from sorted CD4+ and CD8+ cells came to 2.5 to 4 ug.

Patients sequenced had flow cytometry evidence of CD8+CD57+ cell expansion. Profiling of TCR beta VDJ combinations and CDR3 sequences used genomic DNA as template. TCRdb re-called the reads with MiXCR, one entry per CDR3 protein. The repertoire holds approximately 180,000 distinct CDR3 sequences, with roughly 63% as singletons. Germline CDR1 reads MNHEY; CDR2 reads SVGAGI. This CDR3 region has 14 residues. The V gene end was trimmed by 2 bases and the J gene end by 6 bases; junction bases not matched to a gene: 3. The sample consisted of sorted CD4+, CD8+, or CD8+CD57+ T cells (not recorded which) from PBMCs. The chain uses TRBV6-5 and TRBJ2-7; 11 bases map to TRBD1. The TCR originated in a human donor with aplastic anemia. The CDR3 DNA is TGTGCCAGCAGTTACCACGGGACAGGGGGCGAGCAGTACTTC. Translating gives CASSYHGTGGEQYF.